This TCR beta chain was obtained from a study of T cells in Graves' hyperthyroidism and ophthalmopathy. Many counts were recorded for this clonotype. Researchers took RNA transcripts and amplified the TCR beta CDR3 regions from them. A first-round RT-PCR of the TCR CDR3 used the HTBI primer set. MiXCR was run by TCRdb on the multiplex PCR reads, yielding one entry per CDR3 protein. The profile covers about 540,000 distinct CDR3 sequences, with 35% to 55% appearing a single time and roughly 8.2% taken by the ten largest. The TCR sequence derives from a woman younger than 35 with Graves' hyperthyroidism. Sequenced: peripheral blood or thyroid tissue (not recorded which).

The CDR3 region is CASRASSDTEAFF. CDR3 coding DNA: TGTGCCAGCAGGGCTTCTAGCGACACTGAAGCTTTCTTT. This chain links TRBV2 with TRBJ1-1; D is unresolved. Trimming removed 6 bases from V and 3 bases from J, with 11 bases in between. The CDR3 sequence is 13 residues long. CDR1 and CDR2 from the germline V gene are SNHLY and FYNNEI.